The 9 T cell receptor beta chains reported below all come from one sample, sequenced in a study of cytomegalovirus exposure and HLA in healthy donors. Researchers ran the PCR with 60 Vbeta and 13 Jbeta primers. The method was immunoSEQ multiplex PCR; TCRdb's version includes in-frame clones alone and lacks a portion of them. The sample consists of about 110,000 clones, roughly 86% of them appearing once. Sequencing used PBMCs. These receptors were taken from a man between 35 and 55 years old in good health and CMV-seronegative.

This chain connects TRBV9 to TRBJ1-4; 9 nucleotides agree with TRBD1. The length of the CDR3 is 14 residues. The germline V gene encodes CDR1 SGDLS and CDR2 YYNGEE. Germline trimming cut 4 bases from V and 8 bases from J; bases unmatched to any gene: 6. CDR3 DNA: TGTGCCAGCAGCCGGGGACAGGGTGGCGAAAAACTGTTTTTT. As protein: CASSRGQGGEKLFF.

The chain carries TRBV4-1 and TRBJ2-7, with 7 bases aligning to TRBD1. Looked up from germline, CDR1 is MGHRA and CDR2 is YSYEKL. This CDR3 has 14 residues. Germline trimming cut 1 base from V and 3 bases from J; bases unmatched to any gene: 3. DNA of the CDR3: TGCGCCAGCAGCCAAGGAGGACAGGTCTACGAGCAGTACTTC. This gives the protein CASSQGGQVYEQYF.

J is TRBJ2-7 and V is TRBV9; 9 bases line up with TRBD1. With 4 bases clipped from V and 2 bases from J, the junction kept 7 bases outside the gene matches. Germline lookup yields CDR1 SGDLS and CDR2 YYNGEE. The CDR3 consists of 15 residues. CDR3 residues: CASSFGTGLTYEQYF. The CDR3 DNA follows: TGTGCCAGCAGCTTCGGGACAGGGTTAACCTACGAGCAGTACTTC.

In its sample, this clone was seen once. The chain joins TRBV6-5 to TRBJ1-1, with TRBD1 matching over 7 bases. Germline CDR1 reads MNHEY; CDR2 reads SVGAGI. The ends lost 2 bases at V and 2 bases at J; junction bases unmatched: 2. This CDR3 spans 14 amino acids. CDR3 coding DNA: TGTGCCAGCAGTTACGACAGGGATAACACTGAAGCTTTCTTT. This gives the protein CASSYDRDNTEAFF.

This chain connects TRBV28 to TRBJ2-1; 8 bases are shared with TRBD2. Germline assignment: CDR1 MDHEN and CDR2 SYDVKM. After removal of 8 bases from V and 1 base from J, the junction contained 10 bases not matched to a gene. This CDR3 has 16 residues. The CDR3 loop is CASGRSSGVSYNEQFF. The CDR3, as DNA: TGTGCCAGCGGCCGGAGTAGCGGGGTTTCCTACAATGAGCAGTTCTTC.

The rearrangement links TRBV7-8 to TRBJ1-5; D not certain. The length of the CDR3 is 14 residues. The V gene's germline CDR1 is SGHVS and CDR2 FQNEAQ. Trimming shortened V by 2 bases and J by 0 bases, and 5 bases separated the two germline ends. The CDR3 DNA sequence: TGTGCCAGCAGCTTATCCCTTAGCAATCAGCCCCAGCATTTT. Translated: CASSLSLSNQPQHF.

The rearrangement links TRBV6-5 to TRBJ2-7; D gene ambiguous. V dropped 5 bases and J dropped 0 bases, with 11 bases sitting between them. The CDR3 sequence is 14 residues long. Germline V gene sequence: CDR1 MNHEY, CDR2 SVGAGI. DNA for the CDR3: TGTGCCAGCAGTGGAAGAGGAAACTCCTACGAGCAGTACTTC. Translation gives CASSGRGNSYEQYF.

This clone was observed a single time. The chain joins TRBV6-5 to TRBJ1-4, with D possibly being TRBD1 (5 bases). Germline assignment: CDR1 MNHEY and CDR2 SVGAGI. The V gene lost 1 base and the J gene lost 3 bases, with 9 bases spanning the gap. The CDR3 spans 15 residues. The CDR3 loop is CASSYWGDPNEKLFF. The CDR3 bases are TGTGCCAGCAGTTACTGGGGCGATCCTAATGAAAAACTGTTTTTT.

V gene TRBV5-4 combines with J gene TRBJ2-3; 11 bases are shared with TRBD2. Germline lookup yields CDR1 SGHNT and CDR2 YYREEE (reference sequence). This CDR3 contains 15 residues. V shed 4 bases and J 2 bases; nucleotides not matched to a gene: 3. The CDR3 DNA follows: TGTGCCAGCAGCCCTAGCGGGGGGAACACAGATACGCAGTATTTT. This sequence encodes CASSPSGGNTDTQYF.